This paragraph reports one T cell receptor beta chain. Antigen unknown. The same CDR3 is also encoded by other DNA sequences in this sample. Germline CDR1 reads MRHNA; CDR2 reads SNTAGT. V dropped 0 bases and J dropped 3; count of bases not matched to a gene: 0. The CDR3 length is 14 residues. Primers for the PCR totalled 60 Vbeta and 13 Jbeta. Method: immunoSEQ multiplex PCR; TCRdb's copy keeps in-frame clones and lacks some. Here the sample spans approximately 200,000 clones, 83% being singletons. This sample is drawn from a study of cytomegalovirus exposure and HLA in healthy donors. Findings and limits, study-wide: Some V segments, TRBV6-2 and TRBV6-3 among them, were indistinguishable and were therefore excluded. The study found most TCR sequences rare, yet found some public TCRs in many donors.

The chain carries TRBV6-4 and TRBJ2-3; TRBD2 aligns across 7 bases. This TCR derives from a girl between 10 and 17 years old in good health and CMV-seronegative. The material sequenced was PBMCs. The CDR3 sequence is CASSDSAGTDTQYF. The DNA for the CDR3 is TGTGCCAGCAGTGACTCAGCGGGGACAGATACGCAGTATTTT.